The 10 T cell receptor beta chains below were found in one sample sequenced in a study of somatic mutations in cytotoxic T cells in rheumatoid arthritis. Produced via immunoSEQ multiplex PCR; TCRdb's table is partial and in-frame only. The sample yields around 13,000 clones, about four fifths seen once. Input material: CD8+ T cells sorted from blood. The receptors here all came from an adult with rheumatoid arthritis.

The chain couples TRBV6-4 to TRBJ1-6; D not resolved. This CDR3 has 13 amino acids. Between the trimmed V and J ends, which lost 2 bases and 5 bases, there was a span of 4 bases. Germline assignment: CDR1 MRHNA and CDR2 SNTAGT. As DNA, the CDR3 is TGTGCCAGCAGTGACAGGGATAATTCACCCCTCCACTTT. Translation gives CASSDRDNSPLHF.

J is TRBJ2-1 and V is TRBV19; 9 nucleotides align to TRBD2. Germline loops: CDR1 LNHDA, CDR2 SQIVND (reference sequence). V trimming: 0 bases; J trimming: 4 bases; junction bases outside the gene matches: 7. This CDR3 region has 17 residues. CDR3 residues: CASSIDRASGTYNEQFF. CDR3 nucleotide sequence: TGTGCCAGTAGTATAGATCGCGCTAGCGGGACATACAATGAGCAGTTCTTC.

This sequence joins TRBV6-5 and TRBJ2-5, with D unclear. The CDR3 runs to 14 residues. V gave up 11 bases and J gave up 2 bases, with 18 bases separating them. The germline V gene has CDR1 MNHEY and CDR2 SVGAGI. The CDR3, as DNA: TGTGCCTGCCGTTTCGGAATAGGTCAAGAGACCCAGTACTTC. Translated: CACRFGIGQETQYF.

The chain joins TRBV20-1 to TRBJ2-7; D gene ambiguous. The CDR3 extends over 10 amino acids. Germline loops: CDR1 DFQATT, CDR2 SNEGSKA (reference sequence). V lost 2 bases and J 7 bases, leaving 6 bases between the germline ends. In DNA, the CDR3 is TGCAGTGCTAGATCTATAGAGCAGTACTTC. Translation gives CSARSIEQYF.

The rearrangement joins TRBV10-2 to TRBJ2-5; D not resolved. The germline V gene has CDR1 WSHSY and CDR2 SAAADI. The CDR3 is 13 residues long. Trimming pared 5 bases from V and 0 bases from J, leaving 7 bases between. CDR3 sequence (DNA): TGCGCCAGCAGTAAAGACAACCAAGAGACCCAGTACTTC. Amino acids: CASSKDNQETQYF.

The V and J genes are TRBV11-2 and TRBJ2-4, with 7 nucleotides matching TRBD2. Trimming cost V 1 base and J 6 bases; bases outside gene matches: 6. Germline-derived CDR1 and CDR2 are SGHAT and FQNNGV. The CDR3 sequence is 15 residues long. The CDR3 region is CASSLGGWEGNIQYF. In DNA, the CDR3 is TGTGCCAGCAGCTTAGGTGGCTGGGAGGGAAACATTCAGTACTTC.

This chain's CDR3 is CASSDGNTGELFF. CDR3 nucleotide sequence: TGTGCCAGCAGTGACGGTAACACCGGGGAGCTGTTTTTT. The chain is built from TRBV6-1 and TRBJ2-2; D is unresolved. Germline CDR1 and CDR2: MNHNS and SASEGT. Trimming removed 3 bases from V and 2 bases from J, with 4 bases in between. The CDR3 length is 13 residues.

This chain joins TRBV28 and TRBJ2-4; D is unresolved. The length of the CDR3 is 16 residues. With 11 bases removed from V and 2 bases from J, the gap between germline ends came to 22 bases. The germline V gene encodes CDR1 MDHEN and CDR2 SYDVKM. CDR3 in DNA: TGTGCCTCCCCCCCCGGCACAGTCATCACCAAAAACATTCAGTACTTC. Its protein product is CASPPGTVITKNIQYF.

The CDR3 loop reads CASGLAQTLNGPQHF. The CDR3 DNA sequence: TGTGCTAGTGGTTTGGCACAGACCCTAAATGGGCCCCAGCATTTT. The rearrangement joins TRBV12-5 to TRBJ1-5; D not resolved. Germline V gene sequence: CDR1 LGHNT, CDR2 FRNRAP. V was pared by 1 base and J by 9 bases, with 16 bases between. This CDR3 comprises 15 residues. Combining the CDR3 with reference TRBV12-5 and TRBJ1-5 gives the whole variable domain DARVTQTPRHKVTEMGQEVTMRCQPILGHNTVFWYRQTMMQGLELLAYFRNRAPLDDSGMPKDRFSAEMPDATLATLKIQPSEPRDSAVYFCASGLAQTLNGPQHFGDGTRLSIL.

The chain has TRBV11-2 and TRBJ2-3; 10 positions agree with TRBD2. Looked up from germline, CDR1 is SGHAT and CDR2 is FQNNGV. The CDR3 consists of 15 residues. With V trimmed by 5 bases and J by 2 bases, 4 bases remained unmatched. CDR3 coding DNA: TGTGCCAGCAGCCGGACTAGCGGAACCACAGATACGCAGTATTTT. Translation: CASSRTSGTTDTQYF.